The 21 T cell receptor beta chains below were found in one sample sequenced in a study of blood T cell repertoires in COVID-19. Data came from immunoSEQ multiplex PCR; TCRdb stores just in-frame clones and leaves some out. The profile shows about 240,000 clones, approximately 87% of them singletons. Material for sequencing was peripheral blood. The receptors derive from a man between 60 and 75 years old with acute or convalescent COVID-19.

The chain employs TRBV2 and TRBJ1-1; D is unresolved. With 0 bases removed from V and 10 bases from J, the gap between germline ends came to 6 bases. Germline V gives CDR1 SNHLY, CDR2 FYNNEI. The CDR3 has 11 amino acids. The CDR3 loop is CASSEAYSAFF. The CDR3 DNA sequence: TGTGCCAGCAGTGAAGCCTACTCAGCTTTCTTT.

The V call is TRBV20-1, the J call TRBJ1-1; D remains ambiguous. Germline V gene data show CDR1 as DFQATT and CDR2 as SNEGSKA (reference sequence). Trimming left V 3 bases short and J 8 bases short, with 16 bases between. The CDR3 has 13 residues. CDR3 sequence: CSASIVAAGEAFF. CDR3 DNA: TGCAGTGCTAGTATAGTCGCGGCGGGGGAAGCTTTCTTT.

V is TRBV7-2 and J is TRBJ1-3; 9 bases agree with TRBD1. Germline V gives CDR1 SGHTA, CDR2 FQGNSA. The V gene end was trimmed by 0 bases and the J gene end by 6 bases; junction bases not matched to a gene: 6. The CDR3 extends over 16 amino acids. CDR3 residues: CASSLATGQGQNTIYF. DNA for the CDR3: TGTGCCAGCAGCTTAGCCACGGGACAGGGACAAAACACCATATATTTT. Variable domain in full (rest from reference TRBV7-2 and TRBJ1-3): GAGVSQSPSNKVTEKGKDVELRCDPISGHTALYWYRQSLGQGLEFLIYFQGNSAPDKSGLPSDRFSAERTGGSVSTLTIQRTQQEDSAVYLCASSLATGQGQNTIYFGEGSWLTVV.

In this sample, this clone turned up a few times. The CDR3, as DNA: TGTGCCAGCATCCGGGGGGCCGGGCCGGGAGCCTCTGGAAACACCATATATTTT. It is translated as CASIRGAGPGASGNTIYF. The V gene is TRBV19, the J gene TRBJ1-3; D possibly corresponds to TRBD1 (6 bases). Germline assignment: CDR1 LNHDA and CDR2 SQIVND (reference sequence). This CDR3 has 18 residues. The V gene lost 9 bases and the J gene lost 0 bases, with 24 bases spanning the gap. Full variable domain (missing parts from reference TRBV19 and TRBJ1-3): DGGITQSPKYLFRKEGQNVTLSCEQNLNHDAMYWYRQDPGQGLRLIYYSQIVNDFQKGDIAEGYSVSREKKESFPLTVTSAQKNPTAFYLCASIRGAGPGASGNTIYFGEGSWLTVV.

This clone showed up just a few times. The chain couples TRBV6-4 to TRBJ2-5, with 7 nucleotides matching TRBD2. After removal of 0 bases from V and 0 bases from J, the junction contained 4 bases not matched to a gene. The length of the CDR3 is 16 residues. Germline CDR1 is MRHNA and CDR2 is SNTAGT. The CDR3 sequence: CASSDSTSSYQETQYF. In nucleotides, the CDR3 is TGTGCCAGCAGTGACTCGACTAGCAGCTACCAAGAGACCCAGTACTTC.

The gene calls are TRBV7-2 and TRBJ1-6, with TRBD1 identical over 8 bases. J lost 10 bases, V lost 5 bases, and 13 bases had no gene match. Germline values: CDR1 SGHTA, CDR2 FQGNSA. The CDR3 contains 16 residues. The CDR3 spells CASSQDREQPGSPLHF. The CDR3 region has the DNA TGTGCCAGCAGCCAGGACAGGGAGCAGCCTGGGTCACCCCTCCACTTT.

This clone was counted once. The rearrangement joins TRBV24-1 to TRBJ1-4, with 7 bases fitting TRBD1. CDR1 is KGHDR, CDR2 SFDVKD, per germline. Trimming removed 7 bases from V and 8 bases from J; junction bases left unmatched: 9. CDR3 length: 14 residues. The CDR3 here is CATSMTGSGEKLFF. The CDR3 DNA reads TGTGCCACCAGCATGACAGGGTCAGGAGAAAAACTGTTTTTT.

V gene TRBV6-2 or TRBV6-3 combines with J gene TRBJ1-4; TRBD1 matches 7 bases. This CDR3 is built from 14 residues. Germline V gene data show CDR1 as MNHEY and CDR2 as SVGEGT. The ends lost 5 bases at V and 4 bases at J; junction bases unmatched: 4. The CDR3 DNA reads as TGTGCCAGCAGTCCGACAGGGAATAATGAAAAACTGTTTTTT. Residues: CASSPTGNNEKLFF.

The chain recombines TRBV28 with TRBJ2-6, with 9 bases matching TRBD1. CDR1 is MDHEN and CDR2 is SYDVKM in the germline V gene. With V trimmed by 5 bases and J by 4 bases, 6 bases remained unmatched. The CDR3 contains 16 residues. The CDR3 region has the DNA TGTGCCAGCAGTGCCACAGGGGGCATCGGGGCCAACGTCCTGACTTTC. Translation: CASSATGGIGANVLTF. Complete variable domain (other parts from reference TRBV28 and TRBJ2-6): DVKVTQSSRYLVKRTGEKVFLECVQDMDHENMFWYRQDPGLGLRLIYFSYDVKMKEKGDIPEGYSVSREKKERFSLILESASTNQTSMYLCASSATGGIGANVLTFGAGSRLTVL.

The CDR3, as DNA: TGTGCCAGCAGCGGTCCAGGGGCCACTGAAGCTTTCTTT. As protein: CASSGPGATEAFF. The J gene is TRBJ1-1, the V gene TRBV9; D might be TRBD1 (6 bases). V lost 3 bases and J 4 bases, leaving 10 bases between the germline ends. The CDR3 is made up of 13 amino acids. Germline V lookup: CDR1 SGDLS, CDR2 YYNGEE.

This sequence joins TRBV15 and TRBJ2-3; TRBD2 might be the D (6 bases). Trimming left V 1 base short and J 4 bases short, with 15 bases between. This CDR3 region has 16 residues. Germline assignment: CDR1 LNHNV and CDR2 YYDKDF (reference sequence). CDR3 sequence (DNA): TGTGCCACCAGCAGAGGAGGGGCACTAGCAGCAGATACGCAGTATTTT. Translating gives CATSRGGALAADTQYF. Full variable domain (remainder filled in from reference TRBV15 and TRBJ2-3): DAMVIQNPRYQVTQFGKPVTLSCSQTLNHNVMYWYQQKSSQAPKLLFHYYDKDFNNEADTPDNFQSRRPNTSFCFLDIRSPGLGDTAMYLCATSRGGALAADTQYFGPGTRLTVL.

The V and J genes are TRBV30 and TRBJ1-4; tentative D call: TRBD1 (6 bases). Trimming left V 0 bases short and J 8 bases short, with 10 bases between. The CDR3 consists of 13 residues. CDR1 is GTSNPN, CDR2 SVGIG, per germline (reference sequence). As DNA, the CDR3 is TGTGCCTGGAGTGTAGGGGGTTGGGAAAAACTGTTTTTT. Residues: CAWSVGGWEKLFF. Variable domain in full (rest from reference TRBV30 and TRBJ1-4): SQTIHQWPATLVQPVGSPLSLECTVEGTSNPNLYWYRQAAGRGLQLLFYSVGIGQISSEVPQNLSASRPQDRQFILSSKKLLLSDSGFYLCAWSVGGWEKLFFGSGTQLSVL.

This chain uses TRBV2 with TRBJ2-2; tentatively, D is TRBD2 (6 bases). The length of the CDR3 is 14 residues. The germline CDR1 and CDR2 sequences are SNHLY and FYNNEI. The V end was cut by 7 bases, the J end by 3 bases, with 12 bases between. CDR3: CASIREMDTGELFF. CDR3 nucleotide sequence: TGTGCCAGCATCCGGGAGATGGACACCGGGGAGCTGTTTTTT.

This chain links TRBV6-2 or TRBV6-3 with TRBJ2-2; D is possibly TRBD1 (5 bases). The CDR3 extends over 14 amino acids. Trimming left V 4 bases short and J 7 bases short, with 13 bases between. Germline CDR1 MNHEY, CDR2 SVGEGT. CDR3 nucleotides: TGTGCCAGCAGTTTTCACCAGGGTGGCGGGGAGCTGTTTTTT. Translated: CASSFHQGGGELFF.

V gene TRBV7-2 combines with J gene TRBJ1-2, with 8 bases aligning to TRBD1. CDR3 length equals 13 residues. Germline-derived CDR1 and CDR2 are SGHTA and FQGNSA. Unmatched junction bases numbered 1, after V lost 5 bases and J lost 2 bases. This CDR3 is CASSRDRNYGYTF. The CDR3 DNA sequence: TGTGCCAGCAGCCGGGACAGGAACTATGGCTACACCTTC.

CDR3 sequence: CASSLEGNTEAFF. In DNA, the CDR3 is TGTGCCAGCAGCTTAGAGGGGAACACTGAAGCTTTCTTT. The chain recombines TRBV7-3 with TRBJ1-1, with D hard to call. CDR1 is SGHTA, CDR2 FQGTGA, per germline. V was pared by 2 bases and J by 1 base, with 5 bases between. CDR3 size: 13 residues.

The rearrangement links TRBV6-5 to TRBJ1-1; D remains unclear. This CDR3 is built from 13 residues. CDR1 and CDR2 from the germline V gene are MNHEY and SVGAGI. V was clipped by 6 bases and J by 0 bases, with 8 bases between them. CDR3 in DNA: TGTGCCAGCAGCTTGAGATTGAACACTGAAGCTTTCTTT. This gives the protein CASSLRLNTEAFF.

This rearrangement joins TRBV6-6 to TRBJ1-2; 11 bases align to TRBD1. V dropped 5 bases and J dropped 0; count of bases not matched to a gene: 14. Germline CDR1 MNHNY, CDR2 SVGAGI (reference sequence). This CDR3 contains 19 residues. The CDR3 spells CASSRELDRGPPANYGYTF. CDR3 sequence (DNA): TGTGCCAGCAGTCGCGAGTTGGACAGGGGGCCCCCAGCTAACTATGGCTACACCTTC.

This clone was counted only a few times. The V and J genes are TRBV5-4 and TRBJ2-7, with TRBD1 matching over 7 bases. The CDR3 length is 15 residues. The germline V gene has CDR1 SGHNT and CDR2 YYREEE (reference sequence). The junction had 7 bases not matched to a gene; V was cut back by 0 bases and J by 4 bases. The CDR3 DNA reads as TGTGCCAGCAGCTTGGGAGGACAGGACTTATACGAGCAGTACTTC. Translation gives CASSLGGQDLYEQYF.

This chain connects TRBV11-3 to TRBJ2-7; possible D gene TRBD1, 5 bases. The V gene lost 5 bases and the J gene lost 3 bases, with 17 bases spanning the gap. CDR3 length: 15 residues. Germline V gene lookup returns CDR1 SGHNT and CDR2 YENEEA. The CDR3 spells CASSHDGQGYYEQYF. CDR3 in DNA: TGTGCCAGCAGCCACGACGGGCAGGGATACTACGAGCAGTACTTC.

The chain recombines TRBV29-1 with TRBJ1-3; D is unclear. Trimming shortened V by 7 bases and J by 4 bases, and 11 bases separated the two germline ends. This CDR3 spans 12 amino acids. The germline V gene encodes CDR1 SQVTM and CDR2 ANQGSEA. The CDR3 DNA is TGCAGCGCCAAAACGGGGGGAAACACCATATATTTT. This encodes CSAKTGGNTIYF.